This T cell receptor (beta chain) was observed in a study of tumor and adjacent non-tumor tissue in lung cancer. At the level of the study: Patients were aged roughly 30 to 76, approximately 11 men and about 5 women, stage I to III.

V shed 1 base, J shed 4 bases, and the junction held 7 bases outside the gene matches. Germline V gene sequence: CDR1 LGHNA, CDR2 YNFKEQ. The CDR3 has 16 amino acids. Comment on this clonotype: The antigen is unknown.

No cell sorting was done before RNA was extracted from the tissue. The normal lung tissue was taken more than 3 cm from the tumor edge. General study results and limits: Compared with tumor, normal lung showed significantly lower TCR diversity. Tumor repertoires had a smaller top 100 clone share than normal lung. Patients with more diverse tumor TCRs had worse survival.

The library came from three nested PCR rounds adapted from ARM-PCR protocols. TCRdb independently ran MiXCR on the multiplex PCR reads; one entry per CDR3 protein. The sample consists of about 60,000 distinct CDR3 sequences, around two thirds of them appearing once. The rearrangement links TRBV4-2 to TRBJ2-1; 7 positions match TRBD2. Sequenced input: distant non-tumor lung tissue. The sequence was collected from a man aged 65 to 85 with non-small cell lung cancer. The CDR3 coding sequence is TGTGCCAGCAGCCAAGGGAGACTAGCTTGGTACAATGAGCAGTTCTTC. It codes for CASSQGRLAWYNEQFF.